This T cell receptor beta chain was sequenced for a study of Ad26.COV2.S vaccination and SARS-CoV-2 variants. Study-level background: In the study, Ad26.COV2.S was injected intramuscularly once, or twice 56 days apart. Whole-study results and caveats: Possible underestimation of total T cell responses by the TCR breadth and depth analyses was noted.

Germline CDR1 SEHNR, CDR2 FQNEAQ (reference sequence). The CDR3 is made up of 17 amino acids. The germline V and J ends were trimmed by 0 bases and 0 bases, with 13 bases remaining between them. The protocol was immunoSEQ multiplex PCR, while the TCRdb copy is restricted to in-frame clones and leaves out a portion. Seen here are 200,000 to 300,000 clones, approximately 88% observed once, and the top ten hold roughly 10%. Treatment indicated: some 19 received Ad26.COV2.S at low or high dose, single or two shots; roughly five received placebo; per-sample allocation not given. Collection of the samples took place on day 63 after the first injection of vaccine or placebo. As for this clone: Its cognate antigen is unknown.

Specimen: peripheral blood, collected in a trial of Ad26.COV2.S vaccine versus placebo. The chain combines TRBV7-9 with TRBJ2-3; D not resolved. This clonotype originated in a person aged 18 to 59 who received the Ad26.COV2.S COVID-19 vaccine or a placebo. This CDR3 reads CASSLAKRRTSTDTQYF. Written as DNA, the CDR3 is TGTGCCAGCAGCTTAGCTAAGAGACGCACTAGCACAGATACGCAGTATTTT.